This T cell receptor beta chain originates from a study of PD-L1 blockade in urothelial cancer. V was pared by 6 bases and J by 0 bases, with 9 bases between. The CDR3 sequence is 14 residues long. Germline V gene data show CDR1 as MNHEY and CDR2 as SVGAGI. Stated time point: peripheral blood 6 weeks after treatment start. Profiling relied on immunoSEQ multiplex PCR, and the TCRdb table lists in-frame clones only, not all of them. Among 83,000 or so clones listed, roughly 83% were seen once. The receptor was isolated from a man between 65 and 85 years old with urothelial cancer. The specimen was PBMCs, collected around atezolizumab (anti-PD-L1) treatment. This chain joins TRBV6-5 and TRBJ1-3; D unresolved. CDR3 sequence reads: CASRPNFSGNTIYF. The CDR3 bases are TGTGCCAGCAGGCCTAATTTCTCTGGAAACACCATATATTTT.